The 16 T cell receptor beta chains reported below all come from one sample, sequenced in a study of cytomegalovirus exposure and HLA in healthy donors. PCR involved 60 Vbeta and 13 Jbeta primers. Clones were sequenced by immunoSEQ multiplex PCR, and TCRdb holds only the in-frame ones, with some missing. The table lists roughly 130,000 clones, 79% of them singletons, with roughly 2% in the top ten. The sequenced sample was PBMCs. These receptors originate from a young man in good health and CMV-seronegative.

J is TRBJ2-7 and V is TRBV7-2; the match to TRBD2 covers 10 bases. The CDR3 has 19 residues. Trimming removed 1 base from V and 4 bases from J; junction bases left unmatched: 16. Germline V gene data show CDR1 as SGHTA and CDR2 as FQGNSA. The CDR3 sequence: CASSLVGLAEQRFEYEQYF. The CDR3 DNA follows: TGTGCCAGCAGCTTAGTCGGACTAGCGGAGCAAAGATTTGAATACGAGCAGTACTTC.

V gene TRBV7-6 combines with J gene TRBJ2-1; a possible D gene is TRBD2 (5 bases). The ends were cut back, 4 bases at V and 8 bases at J, with 15 bases in the middle. The CDR3 is made up of 14 amino acids. Germline assignment: CDR1 SGHVS and CDR2 FNYEAQ. DNA for the CDR3: TGTGCCAGCAGCTCAGAGGACTCCGACGATGAGCAGTTCTTC. Translated, it gives CASSSEDSDDEQFF.

The chain recombines TRBV28 with TRBJ1-5; no firm D call. The V end was cut by 8 bases, the J end by 0 bases, with 14 bases between. This CDR3 is built from 15 residues. Germline V lookup: CDR1 MDHEN, CDR2 SYDVKM. CDR3 sequence reads: CASRVATYSNQPQHF. As DNA, the CDR3 is TGTGCCAGCCGGGTGGCCACTTATAGCAATCAGCCCCAGCATTTT.

The rearrangement uses TRBV6-6 and TRBJ1-5; TRBD1 is a possible D gene (5 bases). The CDR3 loop spans 15 amino acids. Trimming pared 10 bases from V and 5 bases from J, leaving 21 bases between. Germline CDR1 is MNHNY and CDR2 is SVGAGI (reference sequence). In nucleotides, the CDR3 is TGTGCCACCAAACGAATCGACAGTCAGTATCAGCCCCAGCATTTT. The encoded protein is CATKRIDSQYQPQHF.

The chain joins TRBV19 to TRBJ2-3; TRBD2 matches 16 bases. This CDR3 has 19 residues. The junction had 13 bases not matched to a gene; V was cut back by 4 bases and J by 6 bases. CDR1 LNHDA and CDR2 SQIVND come from the germline V gene (reference sequence). The chain's CDR3 is CASSKGLAGGLSYLDTQYF. DNA for the CDR3: TGTGCCAGTAGTAAGGGACTAGCGGGAGGGCTTTCCTATCTGGATACGCAGTATTTT.

This rearrangement joins TRBV19 to TRBJ2-2; maybe TRBD1 (6 bases). Trimming shortened V by 4 bases and J by 5 bases, and 8 bases separated the two germline ends. This CDR3 has 13 residues. CDR1 is LNHDA and CDR2 is SQIVND in the germline V gene (reference sequence). CDR3 nucleotide sequence: TGTGCCAGTAGTAATCAGGGGACCGGGGAGCTGTTTTTT. Translating gives CASSNQGTGELFF.

The V and J genes are TRBV15 and TRBJ1-2; perhaps TRBD1 as D (5 bases). The V end was cut by 8 bases, the J end by 0 bases, with 16 bases between. The CDR3 has 15 residues. From germline, CDR1 is LNHNV and CDR2 YYDKDF (reference sequence). The CDR3 DNA is TGTGCCACCCGGGGGGACGGCAGAGCTAACTATGGCTACACCTTC. Translation gives CATRGDGRANYGYTF.

This clone was seen a handful of times. The rearrangement joins TRBV5-4 to TRBJ1-5, with D perhaps TRBD1 (6 bases). V was trimmed by 4 bases and J by 4 bases, leaving 12 bases between them. This CDR3 spans 14 amino acids. Per germline, CDR1 SGHNT and CDR2 YYREEE (reference sequence). The CDR3 bases are TGTGCCAGCAGCCCCGGGACAACGAATCAGCCCCAGCATTTT. Protein: CASSPGTTNQPQHF. Full variable domain (missing parts from reference TRBV5-4 and TRBJ1-5): ETGVTQSPTHLIKTRGQQVTLRCSSQSGHNTVSWYQQALGQGPQFIFQYYREEENGRGNFPPRFSGLQFPNYSSELNVNALELDDSALYLCASSPGTTNQPQHFGDGTRLSIL.

The chain uses TRBV23-1 and TRBJ1-5; D perhaps matches TRBD1 (5 bases). TRBV23-1 is annotated as an ORF whose role is uncertain. The CDR3 is 20 amino acids. Trimming took 6 bases from V and 2 from J, leaving 29 bases between them. CDR3 amino acids: CASSPNKDRSSPRRNQPQHF. In DNA, the CDR3 is TGCGCCAGCAGCCCCAATAAAGACAGATCATCACCCCGCCGCAATCAGCCCCAGCATTTT.

This sequence joins TRBV15 and TRBJ2-3; D gene unclear. This CDR3 spans 14 amino acids. Germline lookup yields CDR1 LNHNV and CDR2 YYDKDF (reference sequence). V was pared by 0 bases and J by 2 bases, with 6 bases between. CDR3 protein: CATSRDTYTDTQYF. Written as DNA, the CDR3 is TGTGCCACCAGCAGAGATACCTACACAGATACGCAGTATTTT.

This sequence joins TRBV5-1 and TRBJ2-1; tentatively, D is TRBD1 (6 bases). The V end lost 3 bases, the J end lost 6 bases, and 10 bases lay between the germline ends. CDR1 is SGHRS and CDR2 is YFSETQ in the germline V gene. This CDR3 has 13 residues. The chain's CDR3 is CASSWGQLNEQFF. The CDR3 DNA reads as TGCGCCAGCAGCTGGGGACAACTCAATGAGCAGTTCTTC.

CDR3 loop: CASSDPGQENTEAFF. CDR3 in DNA: TGTGCCAGCAGTGACCCGGGACAGGAGAACACTGAAGCTTTCTTT. The chain couples TRBV6-1 to TRBJ1-1, with TRBD1 matching 8 bases. The germline CDR1 and CDR2 sequences are MNHNS and SASEGT. The CDR3 length is 15 residues. V trimming: 3 bases; J trimming: 1 base; junction bases outside the gene matches: 4.

The chain combines TRBV7-2 with TRBJ1-5; 9 bases agree with TRBD1. Germline CDR1 SGHTA, CDR2 FQGNSA. This CDR3 is 15 amino acids long. V was pared by 4 bases and J by 3 bases, with 4 bases of the junction left unmatched. The CDR3 DNA sequence: TGTGCCAGCAGCTCACGACAGGGGGTCAATCAGCCCCAGCATTTT. This gives the protein CASSSRQGVNQPQHF.

The genes are TRBV6-5 and TRBJ2-5; D is perhaps TRBD2 (6 bases). There are 15 residues in the CDR3. Trimming shortened V by 2 bases and J by 4 bases, and 14 bases separated the two germline ends. Germline CDR1 reads MNHEY; CDR2 reads SVGAGI. The CDR3 bases are TGTGCCAGCAGTTACGGGCCGGGAGCAAGAGAGACCCAGTACTTC. As protein: CASSYGPGARETQYF.

The chain links TRBV9 to TRBJ1-5; no clear D. Germline V gives CDR1 SGDLS, CDR2 YYNGEE. Trimming took off 4 bases at V and 5 bases at J, with 13 bases between the two ends. This CDR3 is 14 amino acids long. The CDR3 protein is CASSPFLGDQPQHF. The CDR3 DNA is TGTGCCAGCAGCCCTTTTCTCGGGGATCAGCCCCAGCATTTT.

V is TRBV7-3 and J is TRBJ2-1; D gene ambiguous. Germline V lookup: CDR1 SGHTA, CDR2 FQGTGA. The CDR3 is made up of 13 amino acids. Trimming removed 5 bases at V and 4 bases at J, with 9 bases between. CDR3 residues: CASSLTAYNEQFF. CDR3 nucleotides: TGTGCCAGCAGCCTTACTGCGTACAATGAGCAGTTCTTC.